This T cell receptor beta chain was recorded in a study of blood T cells in healthy people across ages. The second PCR ran about 6 to 11 cycles with a sample-barcoded 5' primer and J-beta primers. TCRdb called the 5' RACE reads again in MiXCR, with one record for every CDR3 protein. The profile shows 650,000 to 900,000 distinct CDR3 sequences, approximately 65% of them singletons. The germline CDR1 and CDR2 sequences are SGHTA and FQGTGA. V was pared by 1 base and J by 5 bases, with 14 bases between. The CDR3 length is 15 residues. Details on this clonotype: The target antigen is unknown.

Study-wide results and caveats: It was held that the diversity estimates obtained from one million T cells were underestimates. Measured against age, TCR beta diversity per million T cells decreased in a roughly linear manner. With naive T cell percentage, TCR beta diversity showed a strong correlation.

This clonotype was obtained from a man aged 30-40 years in good health. This chain uses TRBV7-3 with TRBJ1-1; the D gene is possibly TRBD1 (6 bases). Material for sequencing was blood. Here the CDR3 reads CASSLSGGRMTEAFF. The CDR3 coding sequence is TGTGCCAGCAGCTTAAGCGGGGGGCGAATGACTGAAGCTTTCTTT.